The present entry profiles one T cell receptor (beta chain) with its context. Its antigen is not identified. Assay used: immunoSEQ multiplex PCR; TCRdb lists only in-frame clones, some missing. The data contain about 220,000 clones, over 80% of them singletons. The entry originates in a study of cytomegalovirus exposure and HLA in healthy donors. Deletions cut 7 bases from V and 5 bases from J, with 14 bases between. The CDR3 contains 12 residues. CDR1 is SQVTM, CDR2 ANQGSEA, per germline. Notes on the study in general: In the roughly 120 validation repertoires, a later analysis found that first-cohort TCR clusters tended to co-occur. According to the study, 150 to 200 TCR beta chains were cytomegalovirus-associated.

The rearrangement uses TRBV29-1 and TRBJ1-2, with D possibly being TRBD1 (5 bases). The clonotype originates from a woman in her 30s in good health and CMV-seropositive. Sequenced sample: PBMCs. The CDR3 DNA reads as TGCAGCGGTGGGGACGAGCGGTATGGCTACACCTTC. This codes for CSGGDERYGYTF.